The entry that follows covers one T cell receptor beta chain sequence. Its antigen remains unknown. This was the immunoSEQ v3 assay. Clones were read by immunoSEQ multiplex PCR, and TCRdb kept only the in-frame ones, dropping some. This sample carries tens of thousands of clones, 65% to 90% of them seen once, and the ten largest clones take approximately 5.1%. CDR1 is SQVTM and CDR2 is ANQGSEA in the germline V gene. V dropped 7 bases and J dropped 3 bases, with 7 bases sitting between them. The CDR3 extends over 10 amino acids. This specimen belongs to a study of TIL therapy for anti-PD-1-resistant metastatic lung cancer. Study-wide context: Progressing patients received lymphodepletion, expanded TIL infusion and IL-2. Most patients had lung adenocarcinoma; a handful of tumors were EGFR-mutant, two ALK-rearranged; half smoked currently or formerly. Tumors carried a median about 1.6 non-synonymous mutations per megabase.

Study-wide results and limits: The baseline peripheral repertoire was partially replaced by infused TIL clonotypes that later decayed.

Time point noted: pre-treatment sample, taken before nivolumab and TIL therapy. Sequenced material: blood, taken at baseline. The V gene is TRBV29-1, the J gene TRBJ2-7; tentatively, D is TRBD1 (5 bases). This TCR was recovered from a person aged 25-80 years with non-small cell lung cancer. The CDR3 region has the DNA TGCAGCGAGACAGTCTACGAGCAGTACTTC. Its protein product is CSETVYEQYF.